These 20 T cell receptor beta chains originate from one sample sequenced in a study of T-cell reconstitution after alpha-beta-depleted transplantation in children. Unique molecular identifiers were incorporated into the prepared TCRbeta library. Each CDR3 protein gets one entry after TCRdb re-called the PCR reads with MiXCR. The data hold about 610,000 distinct CDR3 sequences, with roughly a tenth observed a single time. Here the sequenced sample was PBMCs from the stem cell graft donor, taken from the stem cell graft. These TCRs come from a human donor who donated a stem cell graft to a child with acute myeloid leukemia.

In this sample, this clonotype turned up a few times. The V and J genes are TRBV20-1 and TRBJ2-5; either TRBD1 or TRBD2 may supply D (5 bases each). The CDR3 runs 13 residues. V lost 5 bases and J lost 3, with 13 bases in between. Germline values: CDR1 DFQATT, CDR2 SNEGSKA (reference sequence). The CDR3 nucleotides read TGCAGTGCTTATTCCGGGACCAAAGAGACCCAGTACTTC. Protein product: CSAYSGTKETQYF.

This clonotype was detected a few times. V is TRBV28 and J is TRBJ2-7; 8 bases fit TRBD1. V lost 2 bases and J lost 6; bases outside the gene matches: 6. CDR1 and CDR2 (germline): MDHEN, SYDVKM. CDR3 size: 14 residues. The CDR3: CASSLTRGPSEQYF. In DNA, the CDR3 is TGTGCCAGCAGTTTAACCAGGGGGCCCTCCGAGCAGTACTTC.

This clonotype was counted at least ten times. The V and J genes are TRBV12-3 or TRBV12-4 and TRBJ2-7; tentatively, D is TRBD1 (6 bases). This CDR3 spans 14 amino acids. V dropped 6 bases and J dropped 5 bases, with 17 bases sitting between them. The CDR3 reads CASSATGYRHEQYF. CDR3 in DNA: TGTGCCAGCAGCGCTACAGGGTACCGCCACGAGCAGTACTTC.

The count of this clonotype is one. DNA for the CDR3: TGCAGCGTTGGGGAAGACAGCAACTATGGCTACACCTTC. Protein sequence: CSVGEDSNYGYTF. The chain carries TRBV29-1 and TRBJ1-2; possible D gene TRBD1, 5 bases. Germline V gives CDR1 SQVTM, CDR2 ANQGSEA. The V gene lost 4 bases and the J gene lost 2 bases, with 11 bases spanning the gap. CDR3 length: 13 amino acids.

This clonotype was counted between two and nine times. This CDR3 reads CASSFGRFTDTQYF. CDR3 nucleotide sequence: TGCGCCAGCAGCTTTGGAAGGTTCACAGATACGCAGTATTTT. V usage is TRBV5-1 and J usage is TRBJ2-3; D not certain. The CDR3 runs to 14 residues. CDR1 SGHRS and CDR2 YFSETQ come from the germline V gene. Trimming stripped 2 bases from V and 2 bases from J, with 9 bases between.

The chain joins TRBV29-1 to TRBJ2-1; 7 nucleotides agree with TRBD2. Germline trimming cut 8 bases from V and 5 bases from J; bases unmatched to any gene: 15. The CDR3 has 15 residues. From germline, CDR1 is SQVTM and CDR2 ANQGSEA. CDR3 DNA sequence: TGCAGCTCTGGGGACGGGGGAGGGCGGGACAATGAGCAGTTCTTC. Its protein product is CSSGDGGGRDNEQFF.

The chain recombines TRBV20-1 with TRBJ1-1; D uncertain. The V end was cut by 3 bases, the J end by 12 bases, with 17 bases between. CDR1 and CDR2 (germline): DFQATT, SNEGSKA (reference sequence). This CDR3 has 12 residues. The CDR3 protein is CSARRAGNKPFF. CDR3 in DNA: TGCAGTGCTAGGAGGGCGGGGAACAAACCTTTCTTT.

The chain employs TRBV6-1 and TRBJ2-7; 8 positions match TRBD2. The V and J ends lost 7 bases and 1 base, in that order; junction bases with no gene match: 18. The CDR3 length is 18 residues. Germline CDR1 reads MNHNS; CDR2 reads SASEGT. The CDR3 DNA reads as TGTGCCAGCACTCGGGGGAGACTAGCGACCTGGGGGTCCTACGAGCAGTACTTC. Its translation is CASTRGRLATWGSYEQYF.

This clonotype was counted a few times. CDR3 DNA sequence: TGTGCCAGCAGCCCCCTGACAGGGTCGTTGGCCAACTATGGCTACACCTTC. Translation gives CASSPLTGSLANYGYTF. The chain uses TRBV6-1 and TRBJ1-2; 7 positions agree with TRBD1. Looked up from germline, CDR1 is MNHNS and CDR2 is SASEGT. V lost 6 bases, J lost 2 bases, and 15 bases stayed unmatched. The CDR3 contains 17 residues.

The chain links TRBV5-4 to TRBJ1-4; D gene uncertain. Per the germline V gene, CDR1 is SGHNT and CDR2 is YYREEE (reference sequence). This CDR3 is built from 14 residues. Trimming left V 0 bases short and J 8 bases short, with 11 bases between. CDR3 sequence: CASSLAQNGEKLFF. The CDR3 DNA reads TGTGCCAGCAGCTTGGCGCAGAACGGAGAAAAACTGTTTTTT.

This clonotype was detected a few times. This rearrangement joins TRBV6-5 to TRBJ2-7; 8 positions match TRBD2. Germline values: CDR1 MNHEY, CDR2 SVGAGI. CDR3 size: 13 residues. The V gene end was trimmed by 4 bases and the J gene end by 6 bases; junction bases not matched to a gene: 5. The CDR3 nucleotides are TGTGCCAGCAGTTTTGGACTAGCCGGCGAGCAGTACTTC. Translating it yields CASSFGLAGEQYF.

Details on this clonotype: Compared with germline, one end of the junction differs, possibly owing to a read error. The V and J genes are TRBV12-3 or TRBV12-4 and TRBJ2-3, with D hard to call. The CDR3 totals 12 residues. The CDR3 DNA reads TGTGCCAGCAGCCCCGTAGGAGATAAGCAGTATTTT. This codes for CASSPVGDKQYF.

This clonotype was recorded many times. CDR3 nucleotides: TGTGCCAGCGCGGAGGGGCACCATGAGCAGTTCTTC. Residues: CASAEGHHEQFF. The V gene is TRBV6-2 or TRBV6-3, the J gene TRBJ2-1; TRBD2 is a possible D gene (6 bases). Trimming cost V 8 bases and J 8 bases, with 13 bases left between them. From germline, CDR1 is MNHEY and CDR2 SVGEGT. This CDR3 is 12 amino acids long.

The chain carries TRBV6-5 and TRBJ1-6; 9 nucleotides align to TRBD1. Germline V gene sequence: CDR1 MNHEY, CDR2 SVGAGI. This CDR3 is built from 17 residues. V trimming: 0 bases; J trimming: 0 bases; junction bases outside the gene matches: 0. CDR3 sequence reads: CASSYSTGGSYNSPLHF. The CDR3 DNA follows: TGTGCCAGCAGTTACTCGACAGGGGGCTCCTATAATTCACCCCTCCACTTT.

This clonotype was recorded many times. This chain uses TRBV12-3 or TRBV12-4 with TRBJ2-2; 12 nucleotides agree with TRBD2. Trimming at V came to 3 bases and at J to 4 bases, leaving 3 bases not matched to a gene. This CDR3 has 16 residues. In nucleotides, the CDR3 is TGTGCCAGCAGTTTTCGACTAGCGGGAGTCACCGGGGAGCTGTTTTTT. Translation: CASSFRLAGVTGELFF.

The chain employs TRBV5-5 and TRBJ2-4, with D maybe TRBD2 (6 bases). The CDR3 loop spans 16 amino acids. Germline loops: CDR1 SGHKS, CDR2 YYEKEE (reference sequence). V was cut by 4 bases and J by 4 bases, with 18 bases left in between. As DNA, the CDR3 is TGTGCCAGCAGCCGAGACTGGGACTTTTCGAAAAACATTCAGTACTTC. Protein: CASSRDWDFSKNIQYF. Drawing the rest from reference TRBV5-5 and TRBJ2-4, the complete variable domain is DAGVTQSPTHLIKTRGQQVTLRCSPISGHKSVSWYQQVLGQGPQFIFQYYEKEERGRGNFPDRFSARQFPNYSSELNVNALLLGDSALYLCASSRDWDFSKNIQYFGAGTRLSVL.

The chain has TRBV27 and TRBJ1-5; D uncertain. CDR3 length: 16 residues. With 4 bases removed from V and 5 bases from J, the gap between germline ends came to 18 bases. Germline V gene data show CDR1 as MNHEY and CDR2 as SMNVEV (reference sequence). DNA of the CDR3: TGTGCCAGCAGTTCCAGGCTTTTGGCCAAAGATCAGCCCCAGCATTTT. This encodes CASSSRLLAKDQPQHF.

The rearrangement uses TRBV15 and TRBJ2-7; D is unresolved. Germline V lookup: CDR1 LNHNV, CDR2 YYDKDF (reference sequence). V dropped 1 base and J dropped 4 bases, with 11 bases sitting between them. The CDR3 is 14 amino acids. The CDR3 protein is CATSRAASGYEQYF. For the CDR3, the DNA is TGTGCCACCAGCAGAGCCGCATCTGGATACGAGCAGTACTTC. The full variable domain, completed using reference TRBV15 and TRBJ2-7, is DAMVIQNPRYQVTQFGKPVTLSCSQTLNHNVMYWYQQKSSQAPKLLFHYYDKDFNNEADTPDNFQSRRPNTSFCFLDIRSPGLGDTAMYLCATSRAASGYEQYFGPGTRLTVT.

This clonotype was found a few times. The V gene is TRBV15, the J gene TRBJ1-3; 9 positions match TRBD1. This CDR3 region has 13 residues. The J segment lost 8 bases and the V segment lost 5 bases, leaving 4 bases of the junction unmatched. The germline gives CDR1 LNHNV, CDR2 YYDKDF (reference sequence). The CDR3 nucleotides are TGTGCCACCAGCGGGGACAGGGTACACACCATATATTTT. Protein: CATSGDRVHTIYF.

The rearrangement links TRBV9 to TRBJ2-1, with D perhaps TRBD1 or TRBD2 (5 bases each). The CDR3 is made up of 14 amino acids. V lost 4 bases to trimming and J lost 3 bases, with 11 bases between them. Germline lookup yields CDR1 SGDLS and CDR2 YYNGEE. As DNA, the CDR3 is TGTGCCAGCAGCCCAGGGACCTACTACAATGAGCAGTTCTTC. It encodes CASSPGTYYNEQFF.